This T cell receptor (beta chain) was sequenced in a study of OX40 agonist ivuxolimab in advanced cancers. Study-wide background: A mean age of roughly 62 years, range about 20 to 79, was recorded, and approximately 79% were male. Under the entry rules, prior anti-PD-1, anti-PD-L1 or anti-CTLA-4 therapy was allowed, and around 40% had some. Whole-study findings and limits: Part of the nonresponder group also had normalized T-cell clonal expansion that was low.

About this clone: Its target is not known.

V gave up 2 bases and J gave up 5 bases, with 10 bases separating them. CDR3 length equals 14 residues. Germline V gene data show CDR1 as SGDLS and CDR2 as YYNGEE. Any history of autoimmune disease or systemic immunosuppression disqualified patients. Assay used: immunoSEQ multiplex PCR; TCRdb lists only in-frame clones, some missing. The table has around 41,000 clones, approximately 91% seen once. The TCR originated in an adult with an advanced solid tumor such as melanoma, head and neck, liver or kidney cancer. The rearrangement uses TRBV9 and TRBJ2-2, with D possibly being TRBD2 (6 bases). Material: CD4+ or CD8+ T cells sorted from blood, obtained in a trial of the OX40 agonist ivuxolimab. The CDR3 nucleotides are TGTGCCAGCAGCGTTGCGGGATATACCGGGGAGCTGTTTTTT. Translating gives CASSVAGYTGELFF. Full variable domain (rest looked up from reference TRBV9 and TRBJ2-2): DSGVTQTPKHLITATGQRVTLRCSPRSGDLSVYWYQQSLDQGLQFLIQYYNGEERAKGNILERFSAQQFPDLHSELNLSSLELGDSALYFCASSVAGYTGELFFGEGSRLTVL.